Shown below are 32 T cell receptor beta chains from a single sample sequenced in a study of blood T cell repertoires in COVID-19. Produced via immunoSEQ multiplex PCR; TCRdb's table is partial and in-frame only. The table shows tens of thousands of clones, with 80% to 90% occurring only once. The sequencing sample was made of peripheral blood. All receptors derive from a man between 45 and 60 years old with active COVID-19.

The rearrangement uses TRBV5-1 and TRBJ2-2, with a weak D call TRBD1 (6 bases). The germline V gene has CDR1 SGHRS and CDR2 YFSETQ. This CDR3 spans 14 amino acids. The germline V and J ends were trimmed by 4 bases and 2 bases, with 9 bases remaining between them. CDR3 sequence reads: CASSPGTNTGELFF. Written as DNA, the CDR3 is TGCGCCAGCAGCCCTGGGACAAACACCGGGGAGCTGTTTTTT.

The rearrangement joins TRBV5-1 to TRBJ2-7, with D possibly being TRBD2 (5 bases). The V end lost 2 bases, the J end lost 3 bases, and 12 bases lay between the germline ends. CDR1 SGHRS and CDR2 YFSETQ come from the germline V gene. This CDR3 comprises 14 residues. The CDR3 sequence: CASSLRGADYEQYF. The CDR3 DNA follows: TGCGCCAGCAGCTTAAGAGGAGCGGACTACGAGCAGTACTTC.

The V gene is TRBV29-1, the J gene TRBJ2-3, with D possibly being TRBD1 (5 bases). CDR1 and CDR2 (germline): SQVTM, ANQGSEA. V lost 6 bases and J lost 2, with 18 bases in between. The CDR3 is made up of 15 amino acids. CDR3 DNA: TGCAGCGTCCCAAACCGGGCAGGGATCACAGATACGCAGTATTTT. It translates to CSVPNRAGITDTQYF.

The chain is built from TRBV7-3 and TRBJ2-3; TRBD1 matches 9 bases. The junction had 10 bases not matched to a gene; V was cut back by 0 bases and J by 0 bases. Germline assignment: CDR1 SGHTA and CDR2 FQGTGA. This CDR3 spans 19 amino acids. Here the CDR3 DNA reads TGTGCCAGCAGCTTAACGGTCGGGACAGGGTTCTCTAGCACAGATACGCAGTATTTT. The encoded protein is CASSLTVGTGFSSTDTQYF.

The chain uses TRBV28 and TRBJ2-3; 9 nucleotides match TRBD1. With V trimmed by 7 bases and J by 11 bases, 19 bases remained unmatched. The length of the CDR3 is 16 residues. From germline, CDR1 is MDHEN and CDR2 SYDVKM. CDR3 region: CASNTGGAPAPGRQYF. The CDR3 region has the DNA TGTGCCAGCAATACAGGGGGCGCGCCGGCCCCGGGGAGGCAGTATTTT.

The V call is TRBV7-2, the J call TRBJ2-6, with a tentative D call TRBD1 (5 bases). The CDR3 is made up of 13 amino acids. The V gene lost 5 bases and the J gene lost 6 bases, with 8 bases spanning the gap. From germline, CDR1 is SGHTA and CDR2 FQGNSA. This chain's CDR3 is CASSGGQANVLTF. DNA for the CDR3: TGTGCCAGCAGCGGTGGACAGGCCAACGTCCTGACTTTC.

The chain links TRBV7-9 to TRBJ1-5, with 7 bases lining up with TRBD1. The ends lost 4 bases at V and 4 bases at J; junction bases unmatched: 1. The CDR3 extends over 13 amino acids. Germline assignment: CDR1 SEHNR and CDR2 FQNEAQ (reference sequence). The CDR3 DNA follows: TGTGCCAGCAGCTCAGGGGGGAATCAGCCCCAGCATTTT. This codes for CASSSGGNQPQHF.

The V gene is TRBV9, the J gene TRBJ2-2; 10 bases align to TRBD2. CDR3 size: 16 residues. Trimming at V came to 2 bases and at J to 3 bases, leaving 4 bases not matched to a gene. In germline, CDR1 is SGDLS, CDR2 YYNGEE. CDR3 protein: CASSVGLAADTGELFF. CDR3 bases: TGTGCCAGCAGCGTTGGACTAGCGGCTGACACCGGGGAGCTGTTTTTT.

V is TRBV27 and J is TRBJ2-1; D is undetermined. The CDR3 totals 19 residues. CDR1 and CDR2 from the germline V gene are MNHEY and SMNVEV (reference sequence). Trimming shortened V by 4 bases and J by 3 bases, and 25 bases separated the two germline ends. CDR3: CASSSPFLGIPPSYNEQFF. The CDR3, as DNA: TGTGCCAGCAGTTCTCCCTTCCTAGGAATTCCACCCAGCTACAATGAGCAGTTCTTC.

A few counts support this clone. V and J are TRBV27 and TRBJ1-3, with D perhaps matching TRBD1 (6 bases). Trimming left V 4 bases short and J 3 bases short, with 16 bases between. From germline, CDR1 is MNHEY and CDR2 SMNVEV (reference sequence). The CDR3 contains 16 residues. CDR3: CASSSGTPYFGNTIYF. The CDR3 DNA follows: TGTGCCAGCAGTTCCGGGACACCTTATTTTGGAAACACCATATATTTT.

The V call is TRBV12-3 or TRBV12-4, the J call TRBJ2-7; a weak D match, TRBD1 (5 bases). There are 13 residues in the CDR3. V was pared by 11 bases and J by 4 bases, with 18 bases between. Written as DNA, the CDR3 is TGTGCCTCCTTTAGGGCAGGGTCTTACGAGCAGTACTTC. Translated: CASFRAGSYEQYF.

This chain joins TRBV5-1 and TRBJ1-3, with D maybe TRBD1 (5 bases). With 1 base removed from V and 4 bases from J, the gap between germline ends came to 18 bases. Germline V gives CDR1 SGHRS, CDR2 YFSETQ. The CDR3 spans 17 residues. For the CDR3, the DNA is TGCGCCAGCAGCTTGTCAGGGCCCGGACGTACAGGAAACACCATATATTTT. This codes for CASSLSGPGRTGNTIYF.

This chain uses TRBV12-5 with TRBJ2-5; TRBD1 agrees at 8 bases. The junction had 7 bases not matched to a gene; V was cut back by 5 bases and J by 5 bases. This CDR3 has 14 residues. Germline loops: CDR1 LGHNT, CDR2 FRNRAP. CDR3: CASGLGRQGETQYF. CDR3 nucleotide sequence: TGTGCTAGTGGTCTTGGGCGACAGGGGGAGACCCAGTACTTC.

This sequence joins TRBV5-3 and TRBJ2-7; 8 positions match TRBD1. TRBV5-3 is assigned to the ORF class and has an uncertain function. V trimming: 3 bases; J trimming: 4 bases; junction bases outside the gene matches: 9. The CDR3 sequence is 15 residues long. CDR3 protein: CARSSPSTGVYEQYF. CDR3 in DNA: TGTGCCAGAAGCTCCCCGTCGACAGGGGTTTACGAGCAGTACTTC.

V gene TRBV28 combines with J gene TRBJ1-6; TRBD1 agrees at 7 bases. Trimming removed 7 bases from V and 16 bases from J; junction bases left unmatched: 16. Germline lookup yields CDR1 MDHEN and CDR2 SYDVKM. The CDR3 is 14 residues long. The CDR3 nucleotides read TGTGCCAGCACCAAGACAGGGAGTGGGGTCGGTCTCCACTTT. Translated, it gives CASTKTGSGVGLHF.

This clone was observed once. The rearrangement joins TRBV9 to TRBJ1-6, with D perhaps matching TRBD1 (5 bases). Germline lookup yields CDR1 SGDLS and CDR2 YYNGEE. CDR3 length: 14 amino acids. V lost 1 base, J lost 4 bases, and 6 bases lay in between. The CDR3 spells CASSVRGYNSPLHF. The CDR3 region has the DNA TGTGCCAGCAGCGTACGGGGGTATAATTCACCCCTCCACTTT.

This chain links TRBV5-1 with TRBJ2-7; 13 nucleotides line up with TRBD2. V lost 4 bases, J lost 5 bases, and 9 bases stayed unmatched. This CDR3 has 16 amino acids. In germline, CDR1 is SGHRS, CDR2 YFSETQ. CDR3 loop: CASSKGLAGAFHEQYF. CDR3 coding DNA: TGCGCCAGCAGCAAAGGACTAGCGGGAGCCTTCCACGAGCAGTACTTC.

The chain combines TRBV3-1 (or the pseudogene TRBV3-2) with TRBJ2-5, with D possibly being TRBD2 (6 bases). The V end was cut by 3 bases, the J end by 1 base, with 12 bases between. Germline V CDR1 and CDR2: LGHDT, YNNKEL (reference sequence). The length of the CDR3 is 15 residues. DNA of the CDR3: TGTGCCAGCAGCCAGGGGGGACTCATCCAAGAGACCCAGTACTTC. The encoded protein is CASSQGGLIQETQYF.

In regard to this clone: At one end the junction does not follow the germline gene, possibly because of a read error. The chain has TRBV4-2 and TRBJ2-5; 7 nucleotides line up with TRBD1. Germline CDR1 LGHNA, CDR2 YNFKEQ. The CDR3 loop spans 14 amino acids. CDR3 amino acids: CASSQATGLETQYF. DNA for the CDR3: TGTGCCAGCAGTCAAGCGACAGGGTTGGAGACCCAGTACTTC.

This clone was found once. The V gene is TRBV12-3 or TRBV12-4, the J gene TRBJ1-1; D is unclear. The CDR3 consists of 11 residues. The V gene lost 6 bases and the J gene lost 2 bases, with 4 bases spanning the gap. CDR3: CASRANTEAFF. The DNA for the CDR3 is TGTGCCAGCAGGGCAAACACTGAAGCTTTCTTT.

The chain recombines TRBV6-5 with TRBJ2-1; D ambiguous. CDR3 size: 14 residues. CDR1 and CDR2 (germline): MNHEY, SVGAGI. Deletions cut 2 bases from V and 7 bases from J, with 12 bases between. The CDR3 DNA reads TGTGCCAGCAGTTACGCGAATAAGTGGAATGAGCAGTTCTTC. Amino acid sequence: CASSYANKWNEQFF.

The chain couples TRBV4-3 to TRBJ2-1, with 7 bases fitting TRBD2. With 0 bases clipped from V and 5 bases from J, the junction kept 4 bases outside the gene matches. CDR3 length equals 15 residues. Germline-derived CDR1 and CDR2 are LGHNA and YSLEER. CDR3 DNA: TGCGCCAGCAGCCAAGATAACGCGGGAGACAATGAGCAGTTCTTC. This codes for CASSQDNAGDNEQFF.

In this sample, this clone turned up a few times. The chain employs TRBV11-2 and TRBJ1-5; D might be TRBD1 (6 bases). This CDR3 is built from 15 residues. The germline gives CDR1 SGHAT, CDR2 FQNNGV. V was pared by 5 bases and J by 4 bases, with 15 bases between. The CDR3 here is CASSPGTRENQPQHF. In nucleotides, the CDR3 is TGTGCCAGCAGCCCCGGGACAAGGGAAAATCAGCCCCAGCATTTT.

The gene calls are TRBV7-2 and TRBJ1-2; D perhaps matches TRBD1 (5 bases). The CDR3 has 15 amino acids. Trimming took 1 base from V and 3 from J, leaving 12 bases between them. CDR1 and CDR2 (germline): SGHTA, FQGNSA. CDR3: CASSLVQGADYGYTF. The DNA of the CDR3 is TGTGCCAGCAGCTTAGTGCAAGGGGCGGACTATGGCTACACCTTC.

This clone was found a few times. The CDR3 protein is CASSPPNRDGNTGELFF. CDR3 in DNA: TGTGCCAGCAGCCCTCCTAACAGGGATGGGAACACCGGGGAGCTGTTTTTT. This chain connects TRBV3-1 (or the pseudogene TRBV3-2) to TRBJ2-2, with D possibly matching TRBD1 (6 bases). The germline V gene has CDR1 LGHDT and CDR2 YNNKEL (reference sequence). The CDR3 has 17 amino acids. V was trimmed by 4 bases and J by 1 base, leaving 16 bases between them.

This rearrangement joins TRBV6-5 to TRBJ1-2, with 7 bases aligning to TRBD1. The V and J ends lost 4 bases and 5 bases, in that order; junction bases with no gene match: 7. CDR3 length: 14 amino acids. Germline CDR1 is MNHEY and CDR2 is SVGAGI. The CDR3, as DNA: TGTGCCAGCAGTTTTTCTGGGACAGAGTATGGCTACACCTTC. Protein sequence: CASSFSGTEYGYTF.

This chain links TRBV7-2 with TRBJ2-3, with 12 bases fitting TRBD2. The CDR3 consists of 18 residues. The germline V gene has CDR1 SGHTA and CDR2 FQGNSA. V shed 0 bases and J 3 bases; nucleotides not matched to a gene: 7. The CDR3 here is CASSLASSGGGSTDTQYF. The CDR3 bases are TGTGCCAGCAGCTTAGCATCTAGCGGGGGGGGGTCTACAGATACGCAGTATTTT. The full variable domain, rest sourced from reference TRBV7-2 and TRBJ2-3, is GAGVSQSPSNKVTEKGKDVELRCDPISGHTALYWYRQSLGQGLEFLIYFQGNSAPDKSGLPSDRFSAERTGGSVSTLTIQRTQQEDSAVYLCASSLASSGGGSTDTQYFGPGTRLTVL.

The chain combines TRBV28 with TRBJ1-2; TRBD1 matches at 7 bases. Germline trimming cut 1 base from V and 4 bases from J; bases unmatched to any gene: 6. The CDR3 runs to 15 residues. Germline lookup yields CDR1 MDHEN and CDR2 SYDVKM. The CDR3 loop is CASSLFSGGVYGYTF. The CDR3 nucleotides are TGTGCCAGCAGTTTATTTTCAGGGGGAGTCTATGGCTACACCTTC.

The chain joins TRBV27 to TRBJ2-2, with D hard to call. V lost 4 bases and J lost 7, with 7 bases in between. Germline V gene sequence: CDR1 MNHEY, CDR2 SMNVEV (reference sequence). CDR3 length: 12 amino acids. The CDR3, as DNA: TGTGCCAGCAGTTCGTATGTCGGGGAGCTGTTTTTT. Amino acids: CASSSYVGELFF.

This clone appeared once. The genes are TRBV24-1 and TRBJ2-3; no reliable D call. CDR1 and CDR2 (germline): KGHDR, SFDVKD. V was trimmed by 1 base and J by 4 bases, leaving 5 bases between them. This CDR3 spans 13 amino acids. CDR3: CATSDFSADTQYF. As DNA, the CDR3 is TGTGCCACCAGTGATTTTTCAGCAGATACGCAGTATTTT.

J is TRBJ2-3 and V is TRBV28; D is possibly TRBD2 (6 bases). The CDR3 has 14 residues. Looked up from germline, CDR1 is MDHEN and CDR2 is SYDVKM. V lost 8 bases and J lost 0, with 12 bases in between. The CDR3 nucleotides read TGTGCCAGCCTTGGGGGGACTAGCACAGATACGCAGTATTTT. It translates to CASLGGTSTDTQYF.

J is TRBJ1-1 and V is TRBV5-1, with no clear D. Germline V gives CDR1 SGHRS, CDR2 YFSETQ. The V gene lost 3 bases and the J gene lost 4 bases, with 13 bases spanning the gap. The CDR3 sequence is 14 residues long. CDR3 protein: CASSSYLGSTEAFF. CDR3 sequence (DNA): TGCGCCAGCAGCTCTTATTTGGGGAGCACTGAAGCTTTCTTT.